The 11 T cell receptor beta chains reported below all come from one sample, sequenced in a study of T cell responses to AZD1222 COVID-19 vaccine. Libraries were prepared by immunoSEQ multiplex PCR; TCRdb keeps only in-frame clonotypes and omits some of them. Of about 150,000 clones listed, over 75% are singletons. The sample consisted of peripheral blood, taken on day 0 of AZD1222 vaccination. Every receptor here comes from an adult in good health.

This clone has only a few counts. This rearrangement joins TRBV19 to TRBJ2-2; D assignment may be TRBD1 or TRBD2 (5 bases each). Germline loops: CDR1 LNHDA, CDR2 SQIVND (reference sequence). Trimming stripped 5 bases from V and 4 bases from J, with 14 bases between. The length of the CDR3 is 15 residues. CDR3 DNA: TGTGCCAGTAGTCCCATCGGGGCCGGCACCGGGGAGCTGTTTTTT. The encoded protein is CASSPIGAGTGELFF.

This chain connects TRBV11-2 to TRBJ2-5, with 8 bases matching TRBD1. Losses at the gene ends were 4 bases for V and 5 bases for J; bases not matched to a gene: 9. This CDR3 is 15 amino acids long. Per the germline V gene, CDR1 is SGHAT and CDR2 is FQNNGV. The chain's CDR3 is CASSYSRGLGETQYF. The CDR3 DNA reads TGTGCCAGCAGCTACTCCAGGGGGCTGGGGGAGACCCAGTACTTC.

This chain uses TRBV7-3 with TRBJ2-3, with TRBD2 as a possible D gene (5 bases). This CDR3 comprises 14 residues. Germline V gene sequence: CDR1 SGHTA, CDR2 FQGTGA. The V and J ends lost 5 bases and 3 bases respectively, with 12 bases between them. CDR3 bases: TGTGCCAGCAGCCCGGGGAGTATGACAGATACGCAGTATTTT. It specifies CASSPGSMTDTQYF.

The chain has TRBV19 and TRBJ2-1, with 8 bases matching TRBD2. Germline-derived CDR1 and CDR2 are LNHDA and SQIVND (reference sequence). This CDR3 region has 15 residues. The junction had 7 bases not matched to a gene; V was cut back by 5 bases and J by 4 bases. Here the CDR3 reads CASSVRRGAYNEQFF. The CDR3 DNA reads as TGTGCCAGTAGTGTCCGGCGGGGGGCTTACAATGAGCAGTTCTTC.

The chain uses TRBV27 and TRBJ1-6, with unresolved D. Germline CDR1 and CDR2: MNHEY and SMNVEV (reference sequence). Between the trimmed V and J ends, which lost 6 bases and 0 bases, there was a span of 15 bases. This CDR3 is 17 amino acids long. CDR3 bases: TGTGCCAGCAGCCCGGAGCTAAGGAGCTCCTATAATTCACCCCTCCACTTT. It encodes CASSPELRSSYNSPLHF.

CDR3 in DNA: TGCGCCAGCAGCATCCAGGGAAACTACGAGCAGTACTTC. This codes for CASSIQGNYEQYF. The gene calls are TRBV5-1 and TRBJ2-7; D may be TRBD1 (5 bases). From germline, CDR1 is SGHRS and CDR2 YFSETQ. CDR3 length: 13 amino acids. V was clipped by 4 bases and J by 3 bases, with 11 bases between them.

The chain's CDR3 is CASSLARAGGFGYTF. CDR3 nucleotides: TGCGCCAGCAGCTTGGCTCGCGCAGGGGGGTTTGGCTACACCTTC. The V and J genes are TRBV5-1 and TRBJ1-2; 7 bases agree with TRBD1. CDR1 and CDR2 from the germline V gene are SGHRS and YFSETQ. Unmatched junction bases numbered 9, after V lost 0 bases and J lost 7 bases. This CDR3 has 15 amino acids.

This clone appeared once. This rearrangement joins TRBV6-5 to TRBJ2-2, with D unresolved. Germline values: CDR1 MNHEY, CDR2 SVGAGI. V dropped 6 bases and J dropped 7 bases, with 9 bases sitting between them. This CDR3 is built from 12 residues. The CDR3 is CASRAYRGELFF. The CDR3 region has the DNA TGTGCCAGCAGGGCCTACCGCGGGGAGCTGTTTTTT.

V gene TRBV11-2 combines with J gene TRBJ2-7; D might be TRBD1 (5 bases). V lost 2 bases to trimming and J lost 5 bases, with 10 bases between them. The CDR3 consists of 13 residues. From germline, CDR1 is SGHAT and CDR2 FQNNGV. The CDR3 here is CASSLWGPNEQYF. CDR3 in DNA: TGTGCCAGCAGCTTATGGGGCCCGAACGAGCAGTACTTC.

This chain connects TRBV19 to TRBJ2-7; 7 bases agree with TRBD2. The CDR3 is 16 amino acids. The V segment lost 5 bases and the J segment 2 bases; nucleotides outside the gene matches: 12. Germline V gene sequence: CDR1 LNHDA, CDR2 SQIVND (reference sequence). The DNA for the CDR3 is TGTGCCAGTAGTCCTGGGGGGGGACGATATCCCTACGAGCAGTACTTC. As protein: CASSPGGGRYPYEQYF.

The rearrangement links TRBV12-5 to TRBJ2-5; no definite D call. The CDR3 spans 13 residues. V was clipped by 3 bases and J by 3 bases, with 8 bases between them. CDR1 is LGHNT, CDR2 FRNRAP, per germline. The CDR3 region is CASGFPAEETQYF. In nucleotides, the CDR3 is TGTGCTAGTGGTTTTCCGGCCGAAGAGACCCAGTACTTC.